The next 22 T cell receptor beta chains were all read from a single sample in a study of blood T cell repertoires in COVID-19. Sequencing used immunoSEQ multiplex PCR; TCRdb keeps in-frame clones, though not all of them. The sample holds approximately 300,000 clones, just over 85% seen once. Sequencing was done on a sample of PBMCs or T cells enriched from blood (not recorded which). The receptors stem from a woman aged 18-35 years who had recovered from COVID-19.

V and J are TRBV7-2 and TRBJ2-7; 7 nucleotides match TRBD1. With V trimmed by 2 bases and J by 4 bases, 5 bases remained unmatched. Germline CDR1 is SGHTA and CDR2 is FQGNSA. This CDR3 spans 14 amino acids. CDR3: CASSLQGQRYEQYF. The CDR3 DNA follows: TGTGCCAGCAGCTTACAGGGACAGAGGTACGAGCAGTACTTC.

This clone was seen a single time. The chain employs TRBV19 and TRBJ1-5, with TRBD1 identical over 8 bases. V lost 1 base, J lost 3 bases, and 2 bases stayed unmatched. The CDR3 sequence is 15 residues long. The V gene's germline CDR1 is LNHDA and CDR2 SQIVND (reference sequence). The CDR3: CASSIGTGLNQPQHF. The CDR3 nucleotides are TGTGCCAGTAGTATAGGGACAGGGCTCAATCAGCCCCAGCATTTT.

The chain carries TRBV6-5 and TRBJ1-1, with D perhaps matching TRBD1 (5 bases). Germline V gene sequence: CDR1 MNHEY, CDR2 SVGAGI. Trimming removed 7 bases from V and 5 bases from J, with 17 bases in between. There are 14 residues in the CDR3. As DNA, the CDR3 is TGTGCCAGCAAAGGGCGCAGGGAAGGGACTGAAGCTTTCTTT. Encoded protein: CASKGRREGTEAFF.

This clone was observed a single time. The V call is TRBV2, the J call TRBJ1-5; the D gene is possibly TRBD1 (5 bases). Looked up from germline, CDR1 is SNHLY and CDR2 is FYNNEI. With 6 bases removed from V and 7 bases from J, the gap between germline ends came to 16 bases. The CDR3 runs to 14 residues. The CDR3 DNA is TGTGCCAGCAGGGGCAGCAGGGAAGGGCAGCCCCAGCATTTT. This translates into CASRGSREGQPQHF.

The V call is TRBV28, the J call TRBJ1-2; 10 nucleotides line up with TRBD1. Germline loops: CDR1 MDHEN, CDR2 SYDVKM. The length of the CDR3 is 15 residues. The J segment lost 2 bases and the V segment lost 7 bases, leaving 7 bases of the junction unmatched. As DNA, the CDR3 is TGTGCCAGCACCCGACCGGGACAGGGGAACTATGGCTACACCTTC. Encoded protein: CASTRPGQGNYGYTF.

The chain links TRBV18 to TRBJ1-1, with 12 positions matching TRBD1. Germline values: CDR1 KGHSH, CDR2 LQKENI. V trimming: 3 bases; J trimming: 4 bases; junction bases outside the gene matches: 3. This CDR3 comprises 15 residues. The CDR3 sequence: CASSPGQGAGTEAFF. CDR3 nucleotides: TGTGCCAGCTCACCGGGACAGGGGGCAGGCACTGAAGCTTTCTTT. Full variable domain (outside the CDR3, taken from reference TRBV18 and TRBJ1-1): NAGVMQNPRHLVRRRGQEARLRCSPMKGHSHVYWYRQLPEEGLKFMVYLQKENIIDESGMPKERFSAEFPKEGPSILRIQQVVRGDSAAYFCASSPGQGAGTEAFFGQGTRLTVV.

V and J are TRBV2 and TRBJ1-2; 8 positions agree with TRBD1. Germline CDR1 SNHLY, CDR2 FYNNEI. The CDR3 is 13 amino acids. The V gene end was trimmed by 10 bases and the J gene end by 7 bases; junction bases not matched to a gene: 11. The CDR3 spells CATKFGQGSGYTF. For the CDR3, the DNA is TGTGCCACCAAATTCGGACAGGGTAGTGGCTACACCTTC.

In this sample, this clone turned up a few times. CDR3 DNA sequence: TGTGCCAGCAGCTCCACCGCCGGGGGTAACACTGAAGCTTTCTTT. It is translated as CASSSTAGGNTEAFF. The chain is built from TRBV7-9 and TRBJ1-1, with D possibly TRBD1 on 5 matching bases. The CDR3 runs to 15 residues. Looked up from germline, CDR1 is SEHNR and CDR2 is FQNEAQ (reference sequence). With 4 bases removed from V and 2 bases from J, the gap between germline ends came to 14 bases. Based on the CDR3 plus reference TRBV7-9 and TRBJ1-1, the full variable domain is DTGVSQNPRHKITKRGQNVTFRCDPISEHNRLYWYRQTLGQGPEFLTYFQNEAQLEKSRLLSDRFSAERPKGSFSTLEIQRTEQGDSAMYLCASSSTAGGNTEAFFGQGTRLTVV.

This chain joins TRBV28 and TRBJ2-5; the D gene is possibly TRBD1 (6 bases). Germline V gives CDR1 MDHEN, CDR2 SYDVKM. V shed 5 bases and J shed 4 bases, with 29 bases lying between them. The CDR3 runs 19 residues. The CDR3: CASSNSGWGIQGSGETQYF. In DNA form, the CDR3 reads TGTGCCAGCAGTAATTCGGGGTGGGGTATACAGGGTTCGGGAGAGACCCAGTACTTC.

CDR3 in amino acids: CASTAFGVRKDPMNTEAFF. In nucleotides, the CDR3 is TGTGCCAGCACCGCTTTCGGTGTGAGGAAAGACCCCATGAACACTGAAGCTTTCTTT. The rearrangement joins TRBV11-2 to TRBJ1-1; D not certain. Germline V lookup: CDR1 SGHAT, CDR2 FQNNGV. This CDR3 comprises 19 residues. Trimming removed 7 bases at V and 0 bases at J, with 27 bases between.

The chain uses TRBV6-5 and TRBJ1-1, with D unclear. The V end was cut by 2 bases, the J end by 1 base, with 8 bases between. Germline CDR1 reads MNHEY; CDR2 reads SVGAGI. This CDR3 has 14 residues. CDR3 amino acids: CASSYVAQNTEAFF. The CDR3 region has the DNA TGTGCCAGCAGTTACGTAGCCCAGAACACTGAAGCTTTCTTT.

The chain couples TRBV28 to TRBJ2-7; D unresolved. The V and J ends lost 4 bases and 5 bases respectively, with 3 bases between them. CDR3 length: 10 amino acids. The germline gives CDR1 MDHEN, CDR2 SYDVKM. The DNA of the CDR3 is TGTGCCAGCAGTTCTAACGAGCAGTACTTC. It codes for CASSSNEQYF.

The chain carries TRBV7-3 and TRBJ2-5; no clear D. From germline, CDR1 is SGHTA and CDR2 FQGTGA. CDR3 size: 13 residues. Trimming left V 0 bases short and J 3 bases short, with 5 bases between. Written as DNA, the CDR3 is TGTGCCAGCAGCTTAACTGTAAAAGAGACCCAGTACTTC. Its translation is CASSLTVKETQYF.

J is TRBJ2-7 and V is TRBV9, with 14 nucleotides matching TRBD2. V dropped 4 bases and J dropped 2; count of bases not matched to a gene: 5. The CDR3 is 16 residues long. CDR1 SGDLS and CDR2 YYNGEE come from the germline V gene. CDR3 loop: CASSHGTSGSTYEQYF. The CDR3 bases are TGTGCCAGCAGCCACGGGACTAGCGGGAGTACCTACGAGCAGTACTTC.

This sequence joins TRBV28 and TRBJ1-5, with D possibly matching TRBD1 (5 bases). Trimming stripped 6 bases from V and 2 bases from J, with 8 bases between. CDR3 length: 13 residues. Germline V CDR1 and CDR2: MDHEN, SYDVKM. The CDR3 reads CASRQGGNQPQHF. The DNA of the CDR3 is TGTGCCAGCAGGCAAGGGGGCAATCAGCCCCAGCATTTT.

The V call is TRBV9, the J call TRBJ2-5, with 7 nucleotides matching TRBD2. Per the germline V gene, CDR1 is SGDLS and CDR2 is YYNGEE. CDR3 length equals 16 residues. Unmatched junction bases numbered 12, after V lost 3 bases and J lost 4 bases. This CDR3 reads CASSAAGTTIRETQYF. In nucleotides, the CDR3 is TGTGCCAGCAGCGCCGCCGGGACTACCATCCGAGAGACCCAGTACTTC. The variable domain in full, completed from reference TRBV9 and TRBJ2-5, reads DSGVTQTPKHLITATGQRVTLRCSPRSGDLSVYWYQQSLDQGLQFLIQYYNGEERAKGNILERFSAQQFPDLHSELNLSSLELGDSALYFCASSAAGTTIRETQYFGPGTRLLVL.

The CDR3 nucleotides read TGCAGCGGCCGAGGGGGTGGAGAGACTGAAGCTTTCTTT. This translates into CSGRGGGETEAFF. The chain has TRBV29-1 and TRBJ1-1; possibly TRBD1 for D (6 bases). V was pared by 7 bases and J by 5 bases, with 17 bases between. The CDR3 covers 13 residues. CDR1 is SQVTM and CDR2 is ANQGSEA in the germline V gene. The full variable domain, in which reference TRBV29-1 and TRBJ1-1 provide the parts outside the CDR3, is SAVISQKPSRDICQRGTSLTIQCQVDSQVTMMFWYRQQPGQSLTLIATANQGSEATYESGFVIDKFPISRPNLTFSTLTVSNMSPEDSSIYLCSGRGGGETEAFFGQGTRLTVV.

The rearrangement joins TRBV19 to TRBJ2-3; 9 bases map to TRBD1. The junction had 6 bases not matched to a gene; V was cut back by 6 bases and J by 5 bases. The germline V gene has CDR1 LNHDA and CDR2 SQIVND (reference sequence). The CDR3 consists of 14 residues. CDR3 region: CASSPTGGGDTQYF. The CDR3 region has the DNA TGTGCCAGTAGCCCGACAGGGGGAGGAGATACGCAGTATTTT.

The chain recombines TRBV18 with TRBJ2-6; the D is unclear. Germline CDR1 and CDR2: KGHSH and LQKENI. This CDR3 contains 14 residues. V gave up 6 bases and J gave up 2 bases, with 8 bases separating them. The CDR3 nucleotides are TGTGCCAGCTCTCTAGACCCTGGGGCCAACGTCCTGACTTTC. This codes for CASSLDPGANVLTF.

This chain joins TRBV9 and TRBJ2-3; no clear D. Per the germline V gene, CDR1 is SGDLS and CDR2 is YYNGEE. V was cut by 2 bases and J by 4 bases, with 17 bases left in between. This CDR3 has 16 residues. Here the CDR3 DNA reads TGTGCCAGCAGCGTTCTTTCTTCAACCACGGCAGATACGCAGTATTTT. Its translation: CASSVLSSTTADTQYF.

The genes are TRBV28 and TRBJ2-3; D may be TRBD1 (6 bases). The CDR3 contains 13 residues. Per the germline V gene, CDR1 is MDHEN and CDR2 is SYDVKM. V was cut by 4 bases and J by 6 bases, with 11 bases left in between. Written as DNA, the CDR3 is TGTGCCAGCAGTTCACACCAGGGGGATACGCAGTATTTT. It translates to CASSSHQGDTQYF. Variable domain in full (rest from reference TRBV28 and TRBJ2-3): DVKVTQSSRYLVKRTGEKVFLECVQDMDHENMFWYRQDPGLGLRLIYFSYDVKMKEKGDIPEGYSVSREKKERFSLILESASTNQTSMYLCASSSHQGDTQYFGPGTRLTVL.

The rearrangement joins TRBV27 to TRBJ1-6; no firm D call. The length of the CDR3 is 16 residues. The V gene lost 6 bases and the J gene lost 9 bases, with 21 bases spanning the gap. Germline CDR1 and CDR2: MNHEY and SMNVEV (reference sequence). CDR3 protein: CASSPRRAVFGSPLHF. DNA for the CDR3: TGTGCCAGCAGCCCCAGGAGGGCCGTTTTCGGTTCACCCCTCCACTTT.